The present T cell receptor beta chain was sequenced within a study of T cells in Graves' hyperthyroidism and ophthalmopathy. Study-wide background: Staff took peripheral blood when the initial diagnosis was made, before any treatment began.

Findings and caveats of the study: Ophthalmopathy, which appeared later, was predicted by the model a median 6.5 months before onset.

TCR beta CDR3 regions were amplified from RNA. Researchers ran a first-round RT-PCR on the TCR CDR3 using the HTBI primer set. TCRdb re-derived calls from the multiplex PCR reads in MiXCR, one entry per CDR3 protein. The data show 300,000 or so distinct CDR3 sequences, over 20% seen once. This clonotype was seen repeatedly, ten times or more. Its antigen remains unidentified. The CDR3 has 15 amino acids. CDR1 and CDR2 (germline): MNHNS, SASEGT. Germline trimming cut 4 bases from V and 6 bases from J; bases unmatched to any gene: 10. This TCR came from a woman aged 45-65 years with Graves' hyperthyroidism. The chain is built from TRBV6-1 and TRBJ1-2; 8 positions match TRBD1. What was sequenced was blood. The CDR3 nucleotides are TGTGCCAGCAGTGCGGGGACAGGTCGTGTGGATGGCTACACCTTC. Protein sequence: CASSAGTGRVDGYTF.